This T cell receptor (beta chain) stems from a study of CD8+CD57+ T cells in acquired aplastic anemia. It was genomic DNA that served as the template for profiling TCR beta VDJ and CDR3. TCRdb used MiXCR to reprocess the reads, holding one entry per CDR3 protein. The sample carries 150,000 to 200,000 distinct CDR3 sequences, roughly 63% recorded once. V was cut by 4 bases and J by 6 bases, with 12 bases left in between. The CDR3 length is 13 residues. CDR1 is ENHRY, CDR2 SYGVKD, per germline. This clonotype was seen a handful of times. The material sequenced was sorted CD4+, CD8+, or CD8+CD57+ T cells (not recorded which) from PBMCs. The chain uses TRBV10-3 and TRBJ2-5, with TRBD2 as a possible D gene (5 bases). This sequence was found in a human donor in good health. CDR3 nucleotide sequence: TGTGCCATCAGTGTAAATAGCGAGCAGACCCAGTACTTC. It translates to CAISVNSEQTQYF.